Detailed here is one T cell receptor beta chain. Researchers prepared the TCRbeta library using unique molecular identifiers, the study reports. One entry per CDR3 protein results from TCRdb running MiXCR on the PCR reads. The table records some 520,000 distinct CDR3 sequences, approximately 30% of them present only once. This entry is derived from a study of T-cell reconstitution after alpha-beta-depleted transplantation in children. This receptor was taken from a human donor who donated a stem cell graft to a child with aplastic anemia. The sample consisted of PBMCs from the stem cell graft donor, taken from the stem cell graft.

Here the CDR3 reads CASSPPQGRVNTEAFF. The DNA for the CDR3 is TGTGCCAGTAGCCCGCCCCAGGGTAGAGTGAACACTGAAGCTTTCTTT. The chain recombines TRBV19 with TRBJ1-1; possible D gene TRBD1, 5 bases. The CDR3 runs 16 residues. V gave up 6 bases and J gave up 0 bases, with 17 bases separating them. Germline CDR1 reads LNHDA; CDR2 reads SQIVND (reference sequence).